This TCR beta chain emerged from a study of T cell responses to AZD1222 COVID-19 vaccine. Notes on the study in general: It should be noted that donors were predominantly white British and more often female, and clonal diversity was possibly underestimated. At baseline, seropositivity was found in only a handful of AZD1222 recipients.

V was trimmed by 1 base and J by 0 bases, leaving 13 bases between them. Germline lookup yields CDR1 SGHDT and CDR2 YYEEEE. CDR3 length equals 16 residues. As to this clone: Antigen specificity is unknown.

Assay used: immunoSEQ multiplex PCR; TCRdb lists only in-frame clones, some missing. The sample has approximately 110,000 clones, about 95% seen once. This sequence was found in an adult in good health. The material was peripheral blood, obtained on day 0 of AZD1222 vaccination. This chain uses TRBV5-6 with TRBJ1-1; D is unclear. The CDR3 region is CASSLMGYELNTEAFF. The CDR3 DNA reads TGTGCCAGCAGCTTGATGGGGTATGAACTGAACACTGAAGCTTTCTTT.